The clone carrying this T cell receptor (beta chain) occurred a few times. TCRdb re-derived calls from the PCR reads in MiXCR, one entry per CDR3 protein. The sample yields about 320,000 distinct CDR3 sequences, 20% to 25% seen once. This sample is drawn from a study of molecular identifiers for immune sequencing clone quantification. The CDR3 runs to 16 residues. The V segment lost 5 bases and the J segment 11 bases; nucleotides outside the gene matches: 18. Per germline, CDR1 MNHEY and CDR2 SMNVEV (reference sequence). The clonotype was recovered from a human donor in good health. Some libraries in this study had Jurkat cell RNA spiked in. The gene calls are TRBV27 and TRBJ1-1; 9 positions match TRBD1. Sequencing was done on a sample of naive CD8+ T cells from blood, with Jurkat cell RNA spiked in. Subset denoted: FACS-sorted CD8+CD4-CCR7+CD45RA+ naive T cells. CDR3 sequence reads: CASSITGGAPGPGAFF. The CDR3 DNA reads as TGTGCCAGCAGTATCACAGGGGGCGCGCCCGGCCCGGGGGCTTTCTTT.